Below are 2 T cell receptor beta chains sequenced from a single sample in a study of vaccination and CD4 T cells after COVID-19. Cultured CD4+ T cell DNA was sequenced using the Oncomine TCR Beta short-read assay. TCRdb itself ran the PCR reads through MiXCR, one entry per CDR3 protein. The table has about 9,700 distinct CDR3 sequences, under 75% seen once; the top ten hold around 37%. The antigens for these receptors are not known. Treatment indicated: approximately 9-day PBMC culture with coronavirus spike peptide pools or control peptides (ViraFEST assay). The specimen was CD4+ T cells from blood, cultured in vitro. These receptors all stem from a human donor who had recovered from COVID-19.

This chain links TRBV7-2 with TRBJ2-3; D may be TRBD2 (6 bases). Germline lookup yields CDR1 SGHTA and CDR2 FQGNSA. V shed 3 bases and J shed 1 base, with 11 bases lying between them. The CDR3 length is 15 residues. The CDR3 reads CASSFGRGGTDTQYF. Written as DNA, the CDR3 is TGTGCCAGCAGCTTCGGGCGGGGAGGCACAGATACGCAGTATTTT.

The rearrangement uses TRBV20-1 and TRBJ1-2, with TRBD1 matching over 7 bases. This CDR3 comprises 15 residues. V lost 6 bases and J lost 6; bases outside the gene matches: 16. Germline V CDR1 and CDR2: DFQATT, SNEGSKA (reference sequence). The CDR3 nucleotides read TGCAGTGCAACCGACGCTCGGGACAGAAGTAATGGCTACACCTTC. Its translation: CSATDARDRSNGYTF.